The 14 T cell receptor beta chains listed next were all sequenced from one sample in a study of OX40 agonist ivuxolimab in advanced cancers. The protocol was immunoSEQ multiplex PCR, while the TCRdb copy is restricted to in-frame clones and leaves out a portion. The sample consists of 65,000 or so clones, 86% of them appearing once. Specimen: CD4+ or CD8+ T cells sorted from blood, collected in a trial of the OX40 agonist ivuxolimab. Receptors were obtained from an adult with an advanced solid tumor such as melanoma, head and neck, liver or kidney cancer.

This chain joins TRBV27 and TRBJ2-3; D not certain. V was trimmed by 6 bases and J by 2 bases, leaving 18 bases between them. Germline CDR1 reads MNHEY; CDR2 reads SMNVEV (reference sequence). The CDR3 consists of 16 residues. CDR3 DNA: TGTGCCAGCAGCCGTACCACCCACCCAGCCACAGATACGCAGTATTTT. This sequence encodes CASSRTTHPATDTQYF.

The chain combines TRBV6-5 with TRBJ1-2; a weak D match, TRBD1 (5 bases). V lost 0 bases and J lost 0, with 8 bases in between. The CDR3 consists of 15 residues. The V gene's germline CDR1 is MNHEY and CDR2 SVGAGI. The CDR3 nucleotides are TGTGCCAGCAGTTACTCCCGGGGCGCTAACTATGGCTACACCTTC. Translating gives CASSYSRGANYGYTF.

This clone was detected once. Here the CDR3 reads CASSDLRGNQPQHF. CDR3 nucleotide sequence: TGTGCCAGCAGCGACCTCAGGGGGAATCAGCCCCAGCATTTT. The chain joins TRBV6-1 to TRBJ1-5, with 7 nucleotides matching TRBD1. The CDR3 length is 14 residues. V trimming: 6 bases; J trimming: 4 bases; junction bases outside the gene matches: 6. Germline V CDR1 and CDR2: MNHNS, SASEGT.

DNA of the CDR3: TGTGCCAGCAGCCCTCACCGGGACGGCAAGGGTATATACTTC. This codes for CASSPHRDGKGIYF. The V call is TRBV9, the J call TRBJ2-5; D is possibly TRBD1 or TRBD2 (5 bases each). In germline, CDR1 is SGDLS, CDR2 YYNGEE. The V end was cut by 4 bases, the J end by 14 bases, with 24 bases between. This CDR3 comprises 14 residues.

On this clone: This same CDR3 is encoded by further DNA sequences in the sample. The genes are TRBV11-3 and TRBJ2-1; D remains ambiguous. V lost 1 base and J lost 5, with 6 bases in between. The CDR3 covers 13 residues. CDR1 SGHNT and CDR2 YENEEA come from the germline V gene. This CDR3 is CASSLARDNEQFF. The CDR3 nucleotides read TGTGCCAGCAGCTTAGCACGGGACAATGAGCAGTTCTTC.

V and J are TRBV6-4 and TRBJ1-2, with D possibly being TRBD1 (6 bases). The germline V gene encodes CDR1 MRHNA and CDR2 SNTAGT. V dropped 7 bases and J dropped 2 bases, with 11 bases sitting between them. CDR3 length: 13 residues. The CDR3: CASNPRGNYGYTF. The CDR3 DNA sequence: TGTGCCAGCAACCCCAGGGGAAACTATGGCTACACCTTC.

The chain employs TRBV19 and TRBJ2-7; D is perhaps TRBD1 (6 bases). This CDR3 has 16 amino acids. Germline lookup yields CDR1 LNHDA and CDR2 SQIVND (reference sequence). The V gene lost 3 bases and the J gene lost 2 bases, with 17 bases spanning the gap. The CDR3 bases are TGTGCCAGTAGTATGGGCAGGGGATTTTTGGCCTACGAGCAGTACTTC. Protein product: CASSMGRGFLAYEQYF.

CDR3 sequence: CASSRTTRTDTQYF. CDR3 DNA sequence: TGCGCCAGCAGCCGGACTACCCGCACAGATACGCAGTATTTT. The rearrangement uses TRBV5-1 and TRBJ2-3; D may be TRBD2 (6 bases). This CDR3 is 14 amino acids long. Between the trimmed V and J ends, which lost 4 bases and 1 base, there was a span of 10 bases. The germline V gene has CDR1 SGHRS and CDR2 YFSETQ. Based on the CDR3 plus reference TRBV5-1 and TRBJ2-3, the full variable domain is KAGVTQTPRYLIKTRGQQVTLSCSPISGHRSVSWYQQTPGQGLQFLFEYFSETQRNKGNFPGRFSGRQFSNSRSEMNVSTLELGDSALYLCASSRTTRTDTQYFGPGTRLTVL.

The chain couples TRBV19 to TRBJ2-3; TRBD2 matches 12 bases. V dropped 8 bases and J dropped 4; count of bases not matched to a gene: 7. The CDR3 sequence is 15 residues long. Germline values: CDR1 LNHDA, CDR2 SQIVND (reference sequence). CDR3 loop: CASGSSGGASDTQYF. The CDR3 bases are TGTGCCAGTGGATCTAGCGGGGGGGCCTCAGATACGCAGTATTTT. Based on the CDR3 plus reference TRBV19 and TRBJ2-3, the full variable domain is DGGITQSPKYLFRKEGQNVTLSCEQNLNHDAMYWYRQDPGQGLRLIYYSQIVNDFQKGDIAEGYSVSREKKESFPLTVTSAQKNPTAFYLCASGSSGGASDTQYFGPGTRLTVL.

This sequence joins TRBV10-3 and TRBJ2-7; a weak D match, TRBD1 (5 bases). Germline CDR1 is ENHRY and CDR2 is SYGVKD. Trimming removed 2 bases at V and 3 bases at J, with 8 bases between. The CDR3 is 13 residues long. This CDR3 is CAISEPTDYEQYF. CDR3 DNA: TGTGCCATCAGTGAGCCGACAGACTACGAGCAGTACTTC.

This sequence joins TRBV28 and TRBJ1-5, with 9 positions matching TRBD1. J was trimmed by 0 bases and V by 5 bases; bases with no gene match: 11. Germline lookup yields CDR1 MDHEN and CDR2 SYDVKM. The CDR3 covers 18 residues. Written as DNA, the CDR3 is TGTGCCAGCAGTAGGCAGTTAGGACAGGGGAATAGCAATCAGCCCCAGCATTTT. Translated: CASSRQLGQGNSNQPQHF. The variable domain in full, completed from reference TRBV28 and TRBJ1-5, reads DVKVTQSSRYLVKRTGEKVFLECVQDMDHENMFWYRQDPGLGLRLIYFSYDVKMKEKGDIPEGYSVSREKKERFSLILESASTNQTSMYLCASSRQLGQGNSNQPQHFGDGTRLSIL.

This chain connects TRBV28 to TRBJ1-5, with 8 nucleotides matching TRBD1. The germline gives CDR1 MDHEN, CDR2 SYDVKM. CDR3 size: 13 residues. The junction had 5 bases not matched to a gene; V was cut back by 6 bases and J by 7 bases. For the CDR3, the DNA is TGTGCCAGCAGCTTCGACAGGGGCCAGCCCCAGCATTTT. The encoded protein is CASSFDRGQPQHF. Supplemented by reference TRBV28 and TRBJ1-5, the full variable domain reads DVKVTQSSRYLVKRTGEKVFLECVQDMDHENMFWYRQDPGLGLRLIYFSYDVKMKEKGDIPEGYSVSREKKERFSLILESASTNQTSMYLCASSFDRGQPQHFGDGTRLSIL.

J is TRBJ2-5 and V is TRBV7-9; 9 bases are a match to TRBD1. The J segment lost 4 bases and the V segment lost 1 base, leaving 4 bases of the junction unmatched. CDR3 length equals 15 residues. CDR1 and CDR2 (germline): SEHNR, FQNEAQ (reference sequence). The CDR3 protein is CASSLVTGGLETQYF. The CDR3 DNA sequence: TGTGCCAGCAGCTTAGTCACAGGGGGCCTAGAGACCCAGTACTTC.

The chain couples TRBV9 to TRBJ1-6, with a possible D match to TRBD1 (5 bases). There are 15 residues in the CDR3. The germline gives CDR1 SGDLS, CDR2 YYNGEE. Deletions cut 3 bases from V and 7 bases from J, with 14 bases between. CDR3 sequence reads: CASSGSGGSNSPLHF. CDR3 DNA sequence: TGTGCCAGCAGCGGATCGGGGGGATCCAATTCACCCCTCCACTTT. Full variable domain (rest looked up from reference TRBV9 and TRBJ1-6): DSGVTQTPKHLITATGQRVTLRCSPRSGDLSVYWYQQSLDQGLQFLIQYYNGEERAKGNILERFSAQQFPDLHSELNLSSLELGDSALYFCASSGSGGSNSPLHFGNGTRLTVT.